These T cell receptor beta chains were read from a single sample in a study of control samples from healthy donors and cancer patients. Produced via immunoSEQ multiplex PCR; TCRdb's table is partial and in-frame only. The sample lists some 28,000 clones, 80% to 90% seen once, with under 2% in the top ten. The material sequenced was PBMCs. The receptors were sampled from a woman between 35 and 50 years old with lung cancer. Each CDR3 is given with its conserved first and last residue. D genes are given only for firm matches. Where a row states a size, it is once, few, many or the class of an expanded clone; other rows omit it.

TRBV25-1	-	TRBJ1-3	few	TGTGCCAGCAGTGCCATCGACGGACGCTCTGGAAACACCATATATTTT	CASSAIDGRSGNTIYF
TRBV7-2	-	TRBJ1-2	-	TGTGCCAGCAGCCACCCCTGGGGAGACGGCTACACCTTC	CASSHPWGDGYTF
TRBV11-2	TRBD2	TRBJ2-1	-	TGTGCCAGCAGCCGTTCCACGGGGGGGCCTTTGTGGAATGAGCAGTTCTTC	CASSRSTGGPLWNEQFF
TRBV10-2	TRBD2	TRBJ2-2	-	TGCGCCAGCAGTGATAGCGGGGAAGATACCGGGGAGCTGTTTTTT	CASSDSGEDTGELFF
TRBV7-3	-	TRBJ2-5	-	TGTGCCAGCAGCTTAATGGGGCAAGAGACCCAGTACTTC	CASSLMGQETQYF
TRBV28	-	TRBJ1-5	-	TGTGCCAGCAGTTTGCGGACCGGGTATTATAGCAATCAGCCCCAGCATTTT	CASSLRTGYYSNQPQHF
TRBV28	TRBD1	TRBJ1-1	-	TGTGCCAGCAGCTTAGGCAGGGGGGACACTGAAGCTTTCTTT	CASSLGRGDTEAFF
TRBV28	-	TRBJ1-1	-	TGTGCCAGCAGTTCGGTGAACACTGAAGCTTTCTTT	CASSSVNTEAFF
TRBV7-3	-	TRBJ1-1	-	TGTGCCAGCAGTCCAGGGAGGGGGAACACTGAAGCTTTCTTT	CASSPGRGNTEAFF
TRBV11-2	-	TRBJ2-1	-	TGTGCCAGCAGCTCCCGGACAGAGAGAGCCTACAATGAGCAGTTCTTC	CASSSRTERAYNEQFF
TRBV4-1	-	TRBJ1-6	-	TGCGCCAGCAGCCAAAGACTTGACTATAATTCACCCCTCCACTTT	CASSQRLDYNSPLHF
TRBV4-3	-	TRBJ1-2	-	TGCGCCAGCAGCCAAGGAAGCGGGGAGGTCTATGGCTACACCTTC	CASSQGSGEVYGYTF
TRBV4-3	TRBD2	TRBJ2-1	-	TGCGCCAGCAGCCAAGAGTGGGGGGGGTCCTCCTACAATGAGCAGTTCTTC	CASSQEWGGSSYNEQFF
TRBV19	-	TRBJ1-2	few	TGTGCCAGTCAACAAACCAAGGGGGAAGGCTACACCTTC	CASQQTKGEGYTF
TRBV28	-	TRBJ1-2	few	TGTGCCAGCAACCTCCAGGGGAGTGGTGGCTACACCTTC	CASNLQGSGGYTF
TRBV5-8	-	TRBJ2-7	-	TGTGCCAGCAGTAAGAGCCGGGCCTACGAGCAGTACTTC	CASSKSRAYEQYF
TRBV15	TRBD1	TRBJ1-1	-	TGTGCCACCAGCAGAGATTATGTCGAACAGGGGGCCGTGAGGACTGAAGCTTTCTTT	CATSRDYVEQGAVRTEAFF
TRBV30	-	TRBJ1-5	-	TGTGCCTGGAGTCAGGGGCGGGAGCAGCCCCAGCATTTT	CAWSQGREQPQHF
TRBV11-2	-	TRBJ2-3	-	TGTGCCAGCAGCTTAGAGGCGGTGTCAGATACGCAGTATTTT	CASSLEAVSDTQYF
TRBV5-1	TRBD2	TRBJ2-5	-	TGCGCCAGCAGCCCTACTAGCGAGATGGAGACCCAGTACTTC	CASSPTSEMETQYF
TRBV4-1	-	TRBJ2-7	-	TGCGCCAGCAGCCATAACTCACAAAGGGGGGGCGAGCAGTACTTC	CASSHNSQRGGEQYF
TRBV11-2	-	TRBJ1-1	-	TGTGCCAGCAGCTTAGGAACGAACACTGAAGCTTTCTTT	CASSLGTNTEAFF
TRBV3-1/TRBV3-2	-	TRBJ1-1	-	TGTGCCAGCAGCCAAGCAGGGAAAGACACTGAAGCTTTCTTT	CASSQAGKDTEAFF
TRBV19	-	TRBJ2-7	-	TGTGCCAGTAGTATAAGTCCCGGACAGTACGAGCAGTACTTC	CASSISPGQYEQYF
TRBV6-2/TRBV6-3	-	TRBJ2-7	once	TGTGCCAGCAGTTCCTCCCCGTACGGGCAGTACTTC	CASSSSPYGQYF
TRBV5-5	-	TRBJ1-2	-	TGTGCCAGCACCAGCTTAGGGGGACAAAGAAACTATGGCTACACCTTC	CASTSLGGQRNYGYTF
TRBV6-5	-	TRBJ1-2	-	TGTGCCAGCAGTTACTCCCCTGGAGGGCGAGGCTATGGCTACACCTTC	CASSYSPGGRGYGYTF
TRBV4-3	TRBD1	TRBJ2-7	-	TGCGCCAGCAGCCGGGACAGCTACTCCTACGAGCAGTACTTC	CASSRDSYSYEQYF
TRBV27	-	TRBJ2-7	-	TGTGCCAGCAGTTTACGAAGGAGCCGGTCCTACGAGCAGTACTTC	CASSLRRSRSYEQYF
TRBV29-1	-	TRBJ2-5	-	TGCAGCGTTGGAGAGGGGACCCAGTACTTC	CSVGEGTQYF
TRBV4-3	-	TRBJ2-6	once	TGCGCCAGCAGCCAAGACAGGGGTCCGGGGGCCAACGTCCTGACTTTC	CASSQDRGPGANVLTF
TRBV11-1	-	TRBJ2-7	-	TGTGCCAGCAGCCCACCGACCTACAGGAACTACGAGCAGTACTTC	CASSPPTYRNYEQYF
TRBV30	-	TRBJ1-5	once	TGTGCCTGGAGTTTGGGGGACAATCAGCCCCAGCATTTT	CAWSLGDNQPQHF
TRBV25-1	-	TRBJ2-7	-	TGTGCCAGCACCCCTTACGGGACCCAATCCTACGAGCAGTACTTC	CASTPYGTQSYEQYF
TRBV3-1/TRBV3-2	TRBD1	TRBJ1-3	-	TGTGCCAGCAGCCTGGGGACAGCTGGAAACACCATATATTTT	CASSLGTAGNTIYF
TRBV19	TRBD2	TRBJ2-3	-	TGTGCCAGTAGTCAGCGGACTAGCGGGGGGCAGGGCACAGATACGCAGTATTTT	CASSQRTSGGQGTDTQYF
TRBV9	TRBD2	TRBJ2-5	-	TGTGCCAGCAGCGTAGCGATTGGGGGGCTAGCGGGGACCCAGTACTTC	CASSVAIGGLAGTQYF
TRBV19	TRBD1	TRBJ2-7	-	TGTGCCAGTAGTGAGGGACAGGGGCCGTACGAGCAGTACTTC	CASSEGQGPYEQYF
TRBV7-8	TRBD1	TRBJ1-2	-	TGTGCCAGCAGCTTAGCTACGGGGCAGGGGGCCATCTATGGCTACACCTTC	CASSLATGQGAIYGYTF
TRBV2	-	TRBJ1-1	-	TGTGCCAGCAGAGACTCAAACACTGAAGCTTTCTTT	CASRDSNTEAFF
TRBV5-1	TRBD2	TRBJ2-1	-	TGCGCCAGCAGCTCGACTACCCTAGCGGGGATCTCCTACAATGAGCAGTTCTTC	CASSSTTLAGISYNEQFF